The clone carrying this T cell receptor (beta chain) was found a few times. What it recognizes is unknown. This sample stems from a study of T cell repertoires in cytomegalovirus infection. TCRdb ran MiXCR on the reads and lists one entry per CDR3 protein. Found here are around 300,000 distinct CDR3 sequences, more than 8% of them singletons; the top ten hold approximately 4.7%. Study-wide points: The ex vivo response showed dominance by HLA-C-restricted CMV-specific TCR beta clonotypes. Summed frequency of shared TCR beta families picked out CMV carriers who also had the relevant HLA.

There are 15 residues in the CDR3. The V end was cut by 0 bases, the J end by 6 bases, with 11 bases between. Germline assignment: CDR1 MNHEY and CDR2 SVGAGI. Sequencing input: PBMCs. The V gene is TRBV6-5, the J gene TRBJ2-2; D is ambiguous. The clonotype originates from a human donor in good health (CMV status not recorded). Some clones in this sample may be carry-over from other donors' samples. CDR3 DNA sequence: TGTGCCAGCAGTTACTCGAGAGGTGCACCCGGGGAGCTGTTTTTT. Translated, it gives CASSYSRGAPGELFF.